This T cell receptor (beta chain) was sequenced in a study of T cell responses to AZD1222 COVID-19 vaccine. Measured with immunoSEQ multiplex PCR; TCRdb has only the in-frame clones, and not every one. Among tens of thousands of clones, over 80% were seen once, and the ten largest hold about 8.1%. Trimming cost V 4 bases and J 6 bases, with 12 bases left between them. The CDR3 runs to 14 residues. Germline V gene sequence: CDR1 SGHTA, CDR2 FQGTGA. The source material was peripheral blood, sampled 28 days after the second AZD1222 dose. This chain uses TRBV7-3 with TRBJ2-2; D gene unclear. The receptor comes from an adult who received the AZD1222 COVID-19 vaccine. The chain's CDR3 is CASSSELVSGELFF. As DNA, the CDR3 is TGTGCCAGCAGCTCGGAACTCGTGTCCGGGGAGCTGTTTTTT.